These T cell receptor beta chains were read from a single sample in a study of early T cells in non-severe SARS-CoV-2 infection. TCRdb passed the 5' RACE reads through MiXCR, listing each CDR3 protein once. This sample has 40,000 to 65,000 distinct CDR3 sequences, with approximately 8% found just once. The specimen sequenced was whole blood. The origin of the receptors is an adult who was a healthcare worker with PCR-confirmed SARS-CoV-2 infection or an uninfected control (not recorded which). Each CDR3 is given with its conserved first and last residue. D genes are given only for firm matches. The size of a clone is reported for some rows only, either as once, few or many, or as a class for expanded clones.

v_call	d_call	j_call	clone_size	cdr3_nt	cdr3_aa
TRBV5-1	TRBD2	TRBJ2-1	medium-sized	TGCGCCAGCAGCTTTAGCGGGGGGGCCCCCAATGAGCAGTTCTTC	CASSFSGGAPNEQFF
TRBV10-3	TRBD2	TRBJ2-3	.	TGTGCCATCAGTGCAGGACTAGCGTCCACAGATACGCAGTATTTT	CAISAGLASTDTQYF
TRBV20-1	TRBD2	TRBJ2-3	few	TGCAGTGCTAGACGCAGGACTAGCGACACAGATACGCAGTATTTT	CSARRRTSDTDTQYF
TRBV6-1	TRBD2	TRBJ2-3	many	TGTGCCAGCAGTGAACTAGCGGGGGGGCCAGATACGCAGTATTTT	CASSELAGGPDTQYF
TRBV12-3/TRBV12-4	.	TRBJ2-4	many	TGTGCCAGCAGTGCCCGTTCCGACAGTAAAAACATTCAGTACTTC	CASSARSDSKNIQYF
TRBV12-3/TRBV12-4	TRBD1	TRBJ2-1	.	TGTGCCAGCAGTTCCCGGGACAGAGTATACAATGAGCAGTTCTTC	CASSSRDRVYNEQFF
TRBV12-3/TRBV12-4	.	TRBJ1-4	.	TGTGCCAGCACCCATCGAGAGGACGCTAATGAAAAACTGTTTTTT	CASTHREDANEKLFF
TRBV7-6	TRBD1	TRBJ1-1	many	TGTGCCAGCGGGGACAGGTTGGAAGCTTTCTTT	CASGDRLEAFF
TRBV28	TRBD2	TRBJ2-5	many	TGTGCCAGCAGCCCCGGACTAGCGGGGGGTTTCCAAGAGACCCAGTACTTC	CASSPGLAGGFQETQYF
TRBV18	TRBD1	TRBJ2-5	few	TGTGCCAGCTCACCTTTCCGGACAGGCCTTCAAGAGACCCAGTACTTC	CASSPFRTGLQETQYF
TRBV6-6	.	TRBJ2-7	many	TGTGCCAGCAGTTCACCAGGGGACTACGAGCAGTACTTC	CASSSPGDYEQYF
TRBV4-1	TRBD2	TRBJ2-5	few	TGCGCCAGCAGCCAGTCCGTCAGCGGGAGCTACCAAGAGACCCAGTACTTC	CASSQSVSGSYQETQYF
TRBV28	.	TRBJ1-1	.	TGTGCCAGCAGTTTAGAAGGCCTTTTCTCCATGAACACTGAAGCTTTCTTT	CASSLEGLFSMNTEAFF
TRBV19	.	TRBJ1-2	few	TGTGCCAGTAGTACTGCAGCCCCACGCTACACCTTC	CASSTAAPRYTF
TRBV11-2	.	TRBJ1-2	.	TGTGCCAGCACCGCAGGCGGGGGGGGCCCAAACTATGGCTACACCTTC	CASTAGGGGPNYGYTF
TRBV11-2	.	TRBJ2-5	.	TGTGCCAGCAGCTCGTCGTCGGGGCTTGAGACCCAGTACTTC	CASSSSSGLETQYF
TRBV20-1	TRBD2	TRBJ2-3	few	TGCAGTGCCGCCCGGAGGGCTAGCGGGAGACTCGGGGATACGCAGTATTTT	CSAARRASGRLGDTQYF
TRBV4-1	.	TRBJ2-5	many	TGCGCCAGCAGCCCTCCTAGCGCCGAGACCCAGTACTTC	CASSPPSAETQYF
TRBV24-1	.	TRBJ2-7	many	TGTGCCACCAGTGATGTTACAGCGCCTATCTACGAGCAGTACTTC	CATSDVTAPIYEQYF
TRBV11-2	TRBD2	TRBJ2-3	few	TGTGCCAGCATCCTTAGCGGGGGGGCCCCAGATACGCAGTATTTT	CASILSGGAPDTQYF
TRBV14	.	TRBJ1-4	few	TGTGCCAGCAGCCAAGATTCAGGAAGGAGCGGTGAAAAACTGTTTTTT	CASSQDSGRSGEKLFF
TRBV4-1	TRBD1	TRBJ1-1	many	TGCGCCAGCAGCCAGGGACAGGGAGGCACTGAAGCTTTCTTT	CASSQGQGGTEAFF
TRBV12-3/TRBV12-4	TRBD2	TRBJ2-2	few	TGTGCCAGCAGTAAGACTAGCGGGGGAGCCGGGGAGCTGTTTTTT	CASSKTSGGAGELFF
TRBV25-1	.	TRBJ1-5	many	TGTGCCAGCAGTGAATGGGATCAGCCCCAGCATTTT	CASSEWDQPQHF
TRBV7-3	.	TRBJ2-1	many	TGTGCCAGCAGCTTAAATGGACTATTTCACAATGAGCAGTTCTTC	CASSLNGLFHNEQFF
TRBV12-3/TRBV12-4	TRBD2	TRBJ2-5	.	TGTGCCAGCAGTAACCGACTAGCGGAATACCAAGAGACCCAGTACTTC	CASSNRLAEYQETQYF
TRBV5-4	.	TRBJ2-4	.	TGTGCCAGCAGCGGGGGACTTGTCGAAGCCAAAAACATTCAGTACTTC	CASSGGLVEAKNIQYF
TRBV7-2	.	TRBJ2-7	many	TGTGCCAGCAGCCATAAGTGGGGAAGGGAGCAGTACTTC	CASSHKWGREQYF
TRBV7-6	TRBD1	TRBJ2-1	few	TGTGCCAGCAGCTTAGTGCAGGGGGCGTACAATGAGCAGTTCTTC	CASSLVQGAYNEQFF
TRBV6-1	.	TRBJ2-3	.	TGTGCCAGCACCACCAAAGAGGGGGTGCGGGACACAGATACGCAGTATTTT	CASTTKEGVRDTDTQYF
TRBV12-3/TRBV12-4	.	TRBJ2-1	.	TGTGCCAGTCTTGCGGCCAATGAGCAGTTCTTC	CASLAANEQFF
TRBV28	.	TRBJ1-2	few	TGTGCCAGCAGTTTGTTAGGAAACTATGGCTACACCTTC	CASSLLGNYGYTF
TRBV7-3	.	TRBJ2-1	few	TGTGCCAGCAGCTCAAACAACCACGGGGGCAATGAGCAGTTCTTC	CASSSNNHGGNEQFF
TRBV6-5	TRBD2	TRBJ2-3	.	TGTGCCAGCAGATCGGGACTAGCGGGGGTTTTCACAGATACGCAGTATTTT	CASRSGLAGVFTDTQYF
TRBV29-1	.	TRBJ2-7	many	TGCAGCGCCTGGGACACCCCCTACGAGCAGTACTTC	CSAWDTPYEQYF